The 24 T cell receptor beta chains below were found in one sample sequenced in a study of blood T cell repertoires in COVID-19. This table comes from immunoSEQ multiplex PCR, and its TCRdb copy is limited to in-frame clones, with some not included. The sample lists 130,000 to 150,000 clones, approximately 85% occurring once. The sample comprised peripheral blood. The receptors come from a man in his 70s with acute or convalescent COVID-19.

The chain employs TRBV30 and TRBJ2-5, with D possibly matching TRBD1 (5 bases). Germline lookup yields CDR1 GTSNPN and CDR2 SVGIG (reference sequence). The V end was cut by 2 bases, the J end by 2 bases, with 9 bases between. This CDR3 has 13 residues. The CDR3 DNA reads TGTGCCTGGAGTAGAGACAGTCAAGAGACCCAGTACTTC. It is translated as CAWSRDSQETQYF.

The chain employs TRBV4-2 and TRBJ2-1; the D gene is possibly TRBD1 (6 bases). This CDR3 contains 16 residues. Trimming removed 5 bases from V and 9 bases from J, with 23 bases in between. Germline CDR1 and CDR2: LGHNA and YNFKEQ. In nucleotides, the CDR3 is TGTGCCAGCAGCAAAGGAGAAGGGGGTGTGGAGACTGAGCAGTTCTTC. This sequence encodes CASSKGEGGVETEQFF.

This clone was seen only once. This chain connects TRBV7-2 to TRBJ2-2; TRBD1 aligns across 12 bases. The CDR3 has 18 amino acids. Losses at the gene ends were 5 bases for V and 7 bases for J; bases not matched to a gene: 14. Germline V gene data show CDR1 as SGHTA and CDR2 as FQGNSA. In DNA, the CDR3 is TGTGCCAGCAGCACCGGGACAGGGGGCGCGCGGTTACGCGGGGAGCTGTTTTTT. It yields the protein CASSTGTGGARLRGELFF.

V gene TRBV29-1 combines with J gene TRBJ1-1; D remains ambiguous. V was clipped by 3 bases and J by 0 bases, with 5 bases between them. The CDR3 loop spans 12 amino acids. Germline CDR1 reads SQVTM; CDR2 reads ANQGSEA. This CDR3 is CSVESMNTEAFF. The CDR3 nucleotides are TGCAGCGTTGAGAGTATGAACACTGAAGCTTTCTTT.

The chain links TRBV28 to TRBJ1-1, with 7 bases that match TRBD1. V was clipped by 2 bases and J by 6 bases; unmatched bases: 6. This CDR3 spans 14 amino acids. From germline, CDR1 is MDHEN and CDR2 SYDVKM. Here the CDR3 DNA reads TGTGCCAGCAGTTTACCCCAGGGGGGCCCTGAAGCTTTCTTT. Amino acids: CASSLPQGGPEAFF.

For the CDR3, the DNA is TGCGCCAGCAGCGTAGCGGGAGCGGACACCGGGGAGCTGTTTTTT. It yields the protein CASSVAGADTGELFF. The chain links TRBV5-1 to TRBJ2-2, with 9 positions matching TRBD2. The CDR3 covers 15 residues. With V trimmed by 4 bases and J by 3 bases, 4 bases remained unmatched. Germline values: CDR1 SGHRS, CDR2 YFSETQ.

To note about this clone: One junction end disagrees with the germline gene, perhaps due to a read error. CDR3 region: CASSSSLATWSTDTQYF. The CDR3 DNA sequence: TGTGCCAGCAGTAGCTCTCTAGCGACCTGGAGCACAGATACGCAGTATTTT. V is TRBV19 and J is TRBJ2-3; tentative D call: TRBD2 (6 bases). CDR3 length: 17 residues. Per germline, CDR1 LNHDA and CDR2 SQIVND (reference sequence).

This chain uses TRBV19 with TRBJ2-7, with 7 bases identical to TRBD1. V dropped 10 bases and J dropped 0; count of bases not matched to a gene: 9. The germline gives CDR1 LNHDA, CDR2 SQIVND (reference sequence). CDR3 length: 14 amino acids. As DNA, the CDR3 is TGTGCCACTACAAGGGGGCAGGGCTCCTACGAGCAGTACTTC. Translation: CATTRGQGSYEQYF.

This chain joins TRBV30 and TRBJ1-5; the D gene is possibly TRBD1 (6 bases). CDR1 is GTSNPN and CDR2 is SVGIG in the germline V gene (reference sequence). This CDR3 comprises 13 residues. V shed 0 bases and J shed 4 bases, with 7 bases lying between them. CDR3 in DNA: TGTGCCTGGAGTGTAGGGGGAAATCAGCCCCAGCATTTT. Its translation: CAWSVGGNQPQHF.

CDR3 loop: CTSSQDDGTSGGDTGELFF. CDR3 sequence (DNA): TGCACCAGCAGCCAAGACGACGGGACTAGCGGGGGGGACACCGGGGAGCTGTTTTTT. The chain employs TRBV1 and TRBJ2-2; TRBD2 was called by the table and not checked on the DNA. TRBV1 is a documented pseudogene. This CDR3 is 19 amino acids long.

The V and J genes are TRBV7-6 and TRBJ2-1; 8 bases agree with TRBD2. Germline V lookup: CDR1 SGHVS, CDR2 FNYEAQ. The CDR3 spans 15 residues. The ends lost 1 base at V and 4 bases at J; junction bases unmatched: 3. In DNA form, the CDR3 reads TGTGCCAGCAGCTTAGTAGCGGGGAGTTACAATGAGCAGTTCTTC. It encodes CASSLVAGSYNEQFF. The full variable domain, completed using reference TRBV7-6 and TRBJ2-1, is GAGVSQSPRYKVTKRGQDVALRCDPISGHVSLYWYRQALGQGPEFLTYFNYEAQQDKSGLPNDRFSAERPEGSISTLTIQRTEQRDSAMYRCASSLVAGSYNEQFFGPGTRLTVL.

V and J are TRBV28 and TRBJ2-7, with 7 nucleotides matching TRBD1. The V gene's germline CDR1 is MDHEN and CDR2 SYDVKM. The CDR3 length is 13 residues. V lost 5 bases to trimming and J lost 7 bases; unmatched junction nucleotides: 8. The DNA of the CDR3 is TGTGCCAGCAGTCCAGGACAGGCGTCAGAGCAGTACTTC. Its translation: CASSPGQASEQYF.

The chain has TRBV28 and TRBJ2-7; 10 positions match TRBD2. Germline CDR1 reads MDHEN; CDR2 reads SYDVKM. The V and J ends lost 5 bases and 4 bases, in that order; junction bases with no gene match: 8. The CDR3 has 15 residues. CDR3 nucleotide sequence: TGTGCCAGCAGTCGAGGAGGTAGCGGGAGGTACGAGCAGTACTTC. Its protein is CASSRGGSGRYEQYF.

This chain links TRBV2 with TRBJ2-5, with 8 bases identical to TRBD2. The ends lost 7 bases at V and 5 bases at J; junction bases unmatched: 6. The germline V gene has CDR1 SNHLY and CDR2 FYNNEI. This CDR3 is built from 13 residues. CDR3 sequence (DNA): TGTGCCAGCACGGCGGGGGGCTGGGAGACCCAGTACTTC. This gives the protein CASTAGGWETQYF.

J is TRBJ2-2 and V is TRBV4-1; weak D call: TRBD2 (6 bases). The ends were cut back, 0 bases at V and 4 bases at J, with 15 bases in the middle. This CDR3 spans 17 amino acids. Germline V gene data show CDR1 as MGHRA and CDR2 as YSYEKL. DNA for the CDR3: TGCGCCAGCAGCCAAGATAGCCCCGAGCGGGTCACCGGGGAGCTGTTTTTT. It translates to CASSQDSPERVTGELFF.

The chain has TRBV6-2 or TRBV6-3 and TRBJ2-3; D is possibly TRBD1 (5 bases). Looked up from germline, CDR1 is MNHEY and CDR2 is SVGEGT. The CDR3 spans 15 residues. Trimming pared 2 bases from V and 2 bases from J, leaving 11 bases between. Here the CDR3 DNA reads TGTGCCAGCAGTTACGTCCAGGGTTCCACAGATACGCAGTATTTT. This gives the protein CASSYVQGSTDTQYF.

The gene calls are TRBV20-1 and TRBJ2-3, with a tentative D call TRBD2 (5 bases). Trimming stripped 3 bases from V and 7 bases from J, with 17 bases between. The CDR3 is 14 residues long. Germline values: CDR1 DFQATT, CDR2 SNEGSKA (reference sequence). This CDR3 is CSASSRRGGNTQYF. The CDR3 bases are TGCAGTGCTAGTAGCCGTCGGGGTGGGAATACGCAGTATTTT.

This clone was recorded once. The CDR3 nucleotides are TGTGCCAGCAGCCCGGGACTAGCGGGAGGGTCACAGCAGTACTTC. This gives the protein CASSPGLAGGSQQYF. The genes are TRBV11-3 and TRBJ2-7; 16 bases are shared with TRBD2. V lost 5 bases, J lost 8 bases, and 6 bases stayed unmatched. CDR1 SGHNT and CDR2 YENEEA come from the germline V gene. The CDR3 consists of 15 residues.

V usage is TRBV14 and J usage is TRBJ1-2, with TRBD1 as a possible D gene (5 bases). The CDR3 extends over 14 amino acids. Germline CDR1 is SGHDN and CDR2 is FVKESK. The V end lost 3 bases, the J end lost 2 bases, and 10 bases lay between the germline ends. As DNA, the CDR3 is TGTGCCAGCAGCCAGACAGTCACCAACTATGGCTACACCTTC. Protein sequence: CASSQTVTNYGYTF. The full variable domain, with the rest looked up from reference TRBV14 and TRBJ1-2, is EAGVTQFPSHSVIEKGQTVTLRCDPISGHDNLYWYRRVMGKEIKFLLHFVKESKQDESGMPNNRFLAERTGGTYSTLKVQPAELEDSGVYFCASSQTVTNYGYTFGSGTRLTVV.

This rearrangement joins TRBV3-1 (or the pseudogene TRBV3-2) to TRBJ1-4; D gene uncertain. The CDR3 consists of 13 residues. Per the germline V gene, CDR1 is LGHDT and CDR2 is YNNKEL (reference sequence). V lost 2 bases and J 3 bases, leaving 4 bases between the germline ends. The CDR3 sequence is CASSQSANEKLFF. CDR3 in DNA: TGTGCCAGCAGCCAATCCGCTAATGAAAAACTGTTTTTT.

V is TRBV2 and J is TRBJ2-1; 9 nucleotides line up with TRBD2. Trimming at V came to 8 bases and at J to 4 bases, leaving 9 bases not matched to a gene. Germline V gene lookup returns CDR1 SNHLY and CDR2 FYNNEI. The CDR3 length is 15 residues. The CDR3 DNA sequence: TGTGCCAGCCGGGGAGCGGGGGGCGTTTACAATGAGCAGTTCTTC. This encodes CASRGAGGVYNEQFF.

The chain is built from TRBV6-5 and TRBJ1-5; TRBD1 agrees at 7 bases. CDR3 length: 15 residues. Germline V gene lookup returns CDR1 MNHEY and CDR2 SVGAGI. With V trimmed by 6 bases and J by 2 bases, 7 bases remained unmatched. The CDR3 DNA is TGTGCCAGCAGGTCACAGGGGTTTGGCAATCAGCCCCAGCATTTT. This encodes CASRSQGFGNQPQHF.

In nucleotides, the CDR3 is TGTGCCTGGATTGCCCGAAGGGGAGGGGAGCGCGCTGAAGCTTTCTTT. Its translation: CAWIARRGGERAEAFF. The chain has TRBV30 and TRBJ1-1, with D perhaps TRBD1 (5 bases). V was cut by 4 bases and J by 6 bases, with 24 bases left in between. Per the germline V gene, CDR1 is GTSNPN and CDR2 is SVGIG (reference sequence). The CDR3 extends over 16 amino acids.

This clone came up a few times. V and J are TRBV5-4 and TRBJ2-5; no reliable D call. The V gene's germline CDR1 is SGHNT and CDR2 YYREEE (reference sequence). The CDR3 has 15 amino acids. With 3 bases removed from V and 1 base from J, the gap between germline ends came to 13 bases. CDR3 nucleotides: TGTGCCAGCAGCTCCCTAGACTCTATCCAAGAGACCCAGTACTTC. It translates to CASSSLDSIQETQYF.